A selection of T cell receptor beta chains follows, all from one sample in a study of long-term antiretroviral therapy in people with HIV. Clones were read by immunoSEQ multiplex PCR, and TCRdb kept only the in-frame ones, dropping some. The repertoire includes around 17,000 clones, roughly 91% of them detected once, and 12% sits in the top ten. Material: unsorted PBMCs, obtained 6.9 years after starting antiretroviral therapy. These receptors were obtained from a man in his forties or fifties with HIV. Both conserved end residues are trimmed from each CDR3. Fields, in order: clone size, J gene, V gene, CDR3 protein. Not every row has a clone size; where given, it reads once, few, many or a size class.

>.|TRBJ2-2|TRBV19
ASSIVYTGELF
>.|TRBJ1-5|TRBV19
ASRTGNQPQH
>.|TRBJ2-5|TRBV7-9
ASSLITSAETQY
>.|TRBJ1-3|TRBV5-1
ASSPTGFGNTIY
>.|TRBJ2-5|TRBV21-1
ASSKCLDGIPRDTNRYQETQY
>.|TRBJ2-7|TRBV7-3
ASSQDLSRGRDEQY
>.|TRBJ1-5|TRBV29-1
SVGQWNQPQH
>.|TRBJ1-4|TRBV28
ASERTANNEKLF
>.|TRBJ1-3|TRBV7-9
ASSLSAGRRGNTIY
>.|TRBJ2-7|TRBV4-1
ASSLAYGTNPYEQY
>.|TRBJ1-2|TRBV5-1
ASSLADYGYT
>.|TRBJ1-3|TRBV6-1
ASSLSGNTIY
>.|TRBJ2-1|TRBV5-1
ASSLGLHNEQF
>.|TRBJ2-1|TRBV7-9
ASSLRGTGEISIF
>.|TRBJ1-4|TRBV7-8
ASSLVGQPNEKLF
>.|TRBJ1-5|TRBV19
ASSETRLGNQPQH
>few|TRBJ2-2|TRBV7-4
ASSLVTRANTGELF
>.|TRBJ2-1|TRBV21-1
ASSFSKRSYNEQF
>.|TRBJ2-3|TRBV6-5
ASRAFHSTDTQY
>.|TRBJ2-1|TRBV15
ATSPEGLAGANEQF
>.|TRBJ1-4|TRBV5-1
ASSLVGATNEKLF
>.|TRBJ2-3|TRBV28
ASSPTQGAMRTDTQY
>once|TRBJ2-2|TRBV29-1
SVITRLEGTGELF
>few|TRBJ2-3|TRBV28
ASTRTGRYTDTQY
>.|TRBJ2-1|TRBV9
ASSVDPGHEQF
>.|TRBJ1-2|TRBV18
ASSPQTDGYT
>.|TRBJ2-1|TRBV7-9
ASRITSGRAETYNEQF
>.|TRBJ2-5|TRBV4-1
ASSQRQGAYETQY
>.|TRBJ2-5|TRBV27
ASSPGGRVQETQY
>few|TRBJ2-2|TRBV6-6
ASSYGQGATGELF
>.|TRBJ1-1|TRBV7-3
ASSLGRGRGAF
>.|TRBJ1-2|TRBV6-5
ASSPGDYGYT
>.|TRBJ2-3|TRBV9
ASSALTGATDTQY
>.|TRBJ2-7|TRBV7-8
ASSSYYLSYEQY
>.|TRBJ2-7|TRBV7-2
ASSLSGREVEQY
>.|TRBJ2-6|TRBV7-3
ASSLGPLAGVLSGANVLT
>.|TRBJ2-7|TRBV27
ASSAQNRGWEQY
>.|TRBJ2-7|TRBV5-1
ASSAEISVHYEQY